This passage covers 23 T cell receptor beta chains from one sample sequenced in a study of T cell responses to AZD1222 COVID-19 vaccine (dated by TCRdb to the early 2020s). Libraries were made using the immunoSEQ multiplex PCR assay. The table was pulled from immuneACCESS by TCRdb, which kept in-frame rearrangements only. Such tables lose some clones; where checked, under half of the loss comes from unresolved V genes, and the rest has no known cause. The sample records tens of thousands of clones, 90% of which are singletons. The ten most abundant clones make up approximately 4.5% of the sample. The label giving this sample's time point can be read as: baseline before first vaccination. The specimen comprised peripheral blood, sampled on day 0 of AZD1222 vaccination. The receptors originated from an adult in good health.

The chain recombines TRBV5-6 with TRBJ2-7, with D possibly being TRBD1 or TRBD2 (5 bases each). V was trimmed by 4 bases and J by 3 bases, leaving 14 bases between them. Germline CDR1 reads SGHDT; CDR2 reads YYEEEE. The CDR3 extends over 14 amino acids. CDR3 region: CASSPGTGVYEQYF. The CDR3 nucleotides read TGTGCCAGCAGCCCGGGGACCGGGGTCTACGAGCAGTACTTC.

The V call is TRBV19, the J call TRBJ1-2, with 7 bases matching TRBD1. With V trimmed by 9 bases and J by 0 bases, 13 bases remained unmatched. The CDR3 is made up of 16 amino acids. Germline V gene sequence: CDR1 LNHDA, CDR2 SQIVND (reference sequence). CDR3 region: CASITSPGQPNYGYTF. CDR3 sequence (DNA): TGTGCCAGCATTACTAGTCCGGGACAGCCTAACTATGGCTACACCTTC.

The V call is TRBV7-3, the J call TRBJ2-1, with a weak D call TRBD1 (6 bases). This CDR3 is 13 amino acids long. Between the trimmed V and J ends, which lost 2 bases and 8 bases, there was a span of 10 bases. The germline V gene encodes CDR1 SGHTA and CDR2 FQGTGA. This CDR3 is CASSLSRGDEQFF. CDR3 bases: TGTGCCAGCAGCTTATCCAGGGGCGATGAGCAGTTCTTC.

The chain is built from TRBV4-3 and TRBJ2-1; D may match TRBD1 or TRBD2 (6 bases each). The V end lost 0 bases, the J end lost 8 bases, and 17 bases lay between the germline ends. The CDR3 loop spans 16 amino acids. Germline lookup yields CDR1 LGHNA and CDR2 YSLEER. The CDR3 loop reads CASSQEEAGGNYEQFF. The CDR3 nucleotides are TGCGCCAGCAGCCAAGAGGAGGCCGGGGGCAACTATGAGCAGTTCTTC.

This chain links TRBV11-3 with TRBJ2-4; tentatively, D is TRBD2 (6 bases). Per germline, CDR1 SGHNT and CDR2 YENEEA. The CDR3 contains 13 residues. V was shortened by 4 bases and J by 7 bases, with 11 bases between the two germline ends. CDR3 region: CASSWRAGNIQYF. For the CDR3, the DNA is TGTGCCAGCAGCTGGAGGGCCGGGAACATTCAGTACTTC.

V is TRBV5-1 and J is TRBJ1-6, with TRBD1 identical over 7 bases. Germline CDR1 is SGHRS and CDR2 is YFSETQ. Germline trimming cut 0 bases from V and 11 bases from J; bases unmatched to any gene: 11. CDR3 length equals 16 residues. The CDR3 DNA reads as TGCGCCAGCAGCTTGGAACAGGGGCTCCCAGGGGCACCCCTCCACTTT. This sequence encodes CASSLEQGLPGAPLHF.

This clone was observed once. The J gene is TRBJ2-7, the V gene TRBV5-5; D tentatively fits TRBD1 or TRBD2 (6 bases each). V was cut by 0 bases and J by 0 bases, with 13 bases left in between. This CDR3 comprises 16 residues. Germline assignment: CDR1 SGHKS and CDR2 YYEKEE (reference sequence). CDR3 region: CASSLAGGVSSYEQYF. The CDR3 coding sequence is TGTGCCAGCAGCTTGGCCGGGGGCGTAAGCTCCTACGAGCAGTACTTC.

The CDR3 region is CATSEPGGSTDTQYF. CDR3 coding DNA: TGTGCCACCAGTGAACCGGGGGGTTCGACAGATACGCAGTATTTT. The chain recombines TRBV24-1 with TRBJ2-3; 7 bases are a match to TRBD2. Germline CDR1 KGHDR, CDR2 SFDVKD. This CDR3 region has 15 residues. Losses at the gene ends were 4 bases for V and 3 bases for J; bases not matched to a gene: 6.

The V gene is TRBV9, the J gene TRBJ2-7; D is perhaps TRBD2 (5 bases). Trimming took 4 bases from V and 6 from J, leaving 20 bases between them. The germline gives CDR1 SGDLS, CDR2 YYNGEE. The CDR3 runs to 15 residues. The CDR3 is CASSLEGAPGSEQYF. The CDR3 nucleotides read TGTGCCAGCAGCCTAGAGGGCGCCCCAGGATCCGAGCAGTACTTC.

The chain joins TRBV6-2 or TRBV6-3 to TRBJ1-5; no reliable D call. Trimming pared 5 bases from V and 6 bases from J, leaving 17 bases between. From germline, CDR1 is MNHEY and CDR2 SVGEGT. This CDR3 region has 15 residues. In DNA form, the CDR3 reads TGTGCCAGCAGTCGAGCGGTGGAGTTGGCTCAGCCCCAGCATTTT. Amino acid sequence: CASSRAVELAQPQHF.

This chain links TRBV2 with TRBJ2-5; perhaps TRBD1 as D (5 bases). The germline V and J ends were trimmed by 2 bases and 5 bases, with 12 bases remaining between them. Germline CDR1 is SNHLY and CDR2 is FYNNEI. The CDR3 length is 14 residues. The CDR3 region has the DNA TGTGCCAGCAGTGAAAACAGGATGTGGGAGACCCAGTACTTC. This gives the protein CASSENRMWETQYF.

The J gene is TRBJ1-2, the V gene TRBV7-3, with 8 bases lining up with TRBD1. The CDR3 has 14 amino acids. V was clipped by 1 base and J by 8 bases; unmatched bases: 6. CDR1 SGHTA and CDR2 FQGTGA come from the germline V gene. This CDR3 is CASSLIIQGGGYTF. The CDR3 nucleotides are TGTGCCAGCAGCTTAATAATACAGGGGGGCGGCTACACCTTC.

V usage is TRBV6-5 and J usage is TRBJ1-5; a possible D gene is TRBD1 (6 bases). Germline V lookup: CDR1 MNHEY, CDR2 SVGAGI. V was cut by 0 bases and J by 7 bases, with 13 bases left in between. This CDR3 region has 15 residues. This CDR3 is CASSYSLPRGQPQHF. CDR3 nucleotides: TGTGCCAGCAGTTACTCGCTACCCAGGGGCCAGCCCCAGCATTTT.

This sequence joins TRBV6-4 and TRBJ2-7; 9 nucleotides agree with TRBD2. CDR1 and CDR2 (germline): MRHNA, SNTAGT. J lost 5 bases, V lost 2 bases, and 10 bases had no gene match. There are 16 residues in the CDR3. CDR3 loop: CASSDPISGGRDEQYF. For the CDR3, the DNA is TGTGCCAGCAGTGACCCAATTAGCGGGGGCAGAGACGAGCAGTACTTC.

This clone occurred once. This chain joins TRBV9 and TRBJ1-2, with 9 bases aligning to TRBD1. V was pared by 4 bases and J by 1 base, with 11 bases of the junction left unmatched. Germline assignment: CDR1 SGDLS and CDR2 YYNGEE. The CDR3 spans 17 residues. CDR3 DNA: TGTGCCAGCAGCATCGCCGGGACAGGGCTGGGTAACTATGGCTACACCTTC. This gives the protein CASSIAGTGLGNYGYTF.

For the CDR3, the DNA is TGTGCCAGTAGTAAACCCCTTCCCCTAGCGGGTCAAGAGACCCAGTACTTC. It encodes CASSKPLPLAGQETQYF. V and J are TRBV19 and TRBJ2-5; TRBD2 matches 8 bases. The CDR3 sequence is 17 residues long. V was pared by 4 bases and J by 2 bases, with 12 bases of the junction left unmatched. Germline V gene sequence: CDR1 LNHDA, CDR2 SQIVND (reference sequence).

The chain couples TRBV6-5 to TRBJ2-7; 8 nucleotides agree with TRBD2. The J segment lost 2 bases and the V segment lost 6 bases, leaving 3 bases of the junction unmatched. The germline V gene encodes CDR1 MNHEY and CDR2 SVGAGI. The CDR3 runs 13 residues. The DNA for the CDR3 is TGTGCCAGCAGGACTAGCGTTACCTACGAGCAGTACTTC. Protein product: CASRTSVTYEQYF.

The gene calls are TRBV24-1 and TRBJ2-5, with 7 nucleotides matching TRBD1. The CDR3 length is 15 residues. The V and J ends lost 5 bases and 4 bases, in that order; junction bases with no gene match: 9. CDR1 and CDR2 from the germline V gene are KGHDR and SFDVKD. CDR3 residues: CATSGTWDSGETQYF. The DNA for the CDR3 is TGTGCCACCAGTGGGACATGGGACAGTGGAGAGACCCAGTACTTC.

CDR3 sequence reads: CASFRQENTGELFF. CDR3 nucleotide sequence: TGTGCCAGCTTTAGACAGGAGAACACCGGGGAGCTGTTTTTT. The chain carries TRBV18 and TRBJ2-2; possibly TRBD1 for D (6 bases). CDR3 size: 14 residues. V lost 7 bases to trimming and J lost 1 base, with 10 bases between them. Per the germline V gene, CDR1 is KGHSH and CDR2 is LQKENI.

The chain has TRBV19 and TRBJ1-1, with unresolved D. Germline V gene sequence: CDR1 LNHDA, CDR2 SQIVND (reference sequence). The CDR3 totals 14 residues. V lost 4 bases and J lost 9, with 18 bases in between. In DNA form, the CDR3 reads TGTGCCAGTAGTACCGACCCCAAGAGAGGGAAAGCTTTCTTT. As protein: CASSTDPKRGKAFF.

The chain joins TRBV5-4 to TRBJ1-3; D is unclear. V lost 3 bases to trimming and J lost 0 bases, with 7 bases between them. The germline V gene encodes CDR1 SGHNT and CDR2 YYREEE (reference sequence). The length of the CDR3 is 14 residues. The CDR3 sequence is CASSSEYSGNTIYF. The CDR3, as DNA: TGTGCCAGCAGCTCCGAATACTCTGGAAACACCATATATTTT.

This sequence joins TRBV19 and TRBJ2-7; a weak D match, TRBD1 (6 bases). From germline, CDR1 is LNHDA and CDR2 SQIVND (reference sequence). The CDR3 consists of 15 residues. V was trimmed by 6 bases and J by 6 bases, leaving 21 bases between them. The CDR3 DNA reads TGTGCCAGTAGGGACCACCCAGGGGCCCCCGGCGAGCAGTACTTC. This translates into CASRDHPGAPGEQYF.

The rearrangement links TRBV18 to TRBJ1-2; D remains ambiguous. Trimming stripped 3 bases from V and 1 base from J, with 6 bases between. The CDR3 extends over 13 amino acids. Germline V gene sequence: CDR1 KGHSH, CDR2 LQKENI. The CDR3 loop is CASSPPNNYGYTF. In DNA, the CDR3 is TGTGCCAGCTCACCCCCGAATAACTATGGCTACACCTTC. The whole variable domain, remainder taken from reference TRBV18 and TRBJ1-2, is NAGVMQNPRHLVRRRGQEARLRCSPMKGHSHVYWYRQLPEEGLKFMVYLQKENIIDESGMPKERFSAEFPKEGPSILRIQQVVRGDSAAYFCASSPPNNYGYTFGSGTRLTVV.